The next 3 T cell receptor beta chains were all read from a single sample in a study of T cells in Graves' hyperthyroidism and ophthalmopathy. The CDR3 regions of TCR beta were amplified from RNA transcripts. A set of HTBI primers served as the primers for a first-round RT-PCR of the TCR CDR3. TCRdb fed the multiplex PCR reads into MiXCR, producing one record per CDR3 protein. The table lists about 370,000 distinct CDR3 sequences, 13% to 15% of them singletons. Sequenced material: blood. Every receptor here comes from a woman aged 55-69 years with Graves' ophthalmopathy.

This clonotype was seen ten or more times. The chain couples TRBV10-3 to TRBJ2-1; D possibly corresponds to TRBD2 (5 bases). This CDR3 has 12 amino acids. CDR1 is ENHRY and CDR2 is SYGVKD in the germline V gene. Trimming cost V 4 bases and J 9 bases, with 10 bases left between them. The CDR3 DNA reads TGTGCCATCAGTGCTGGGAGAGGTGAGCAGTTCTTC. This codes for CAISAGRGEQFF.

This clonotype was recorded at least ten times. V is TRBV24-1 and J is TRBJ2-3; tentatively, D is TRBD2 (6 bases). The germline gives CDR1 KGHDR, CDR2 SFDVKD. Trimming left V 1 base short and J 5 bases short, with 12 bases between. This CDR3 is 15 amino acids long. The chain's CDR3 is CATSDFGGEGDTQYF. The CDR3 nucleotides read TGTGCCACCAGTGATTTCGGGGGAGAGGGAGATACGCAGTATTTT.

This clonotype appeared a few times. This chain joins TRBV19 and TRBJ2-5; maybe TRBD2 (5 bases). With 9 bases removed from V and 4 bases from J, the gap between germline ends came to 21 bases. Germline V gene lookup returns CDR1 LNHDA and CDR2 SQIVND (reference sequence). The CDR3 is 15 amino acids. The CDR3: CASASVERSRETQYF. In DNA form, the CDR3 reads TGTGCCAGCGCTTCGGTGGAGCGGAGCCGAGAGACCCAGTACTTC.